The next 16 T cell receptor beta chains were all read from a single sample in a study of vaccination effects on CD4 cells after COVID-19. TCRdb's table, derived via immunoSEQ multiplex PCR, lists solely in-frame clones and lacks some. This sample has over 45,000 clones, with around 68% found just once. No antigen has been identified for these receptors. Viral peptide pools were used in the ViraFEST assay to expand antigen-specific CD4+ T cells, and sequencing came afterward. Isolating CD4+ T cells followed more than 9 days of culture. Previously uninfected by SARS-CoV-2, the vaccine recipients also showed negative nucleocapsid antibodies. Sequenced material: CD4+ T cells from PBMCs cultured with SARS-CoV-2 spike peptides, taken before COVID-19 vaccination. These receptors were collected from a human donor who received a COVID-19 vaccine.

The J gene is TRBJ1-1, the V gene TRBV30; the D is unclear. CDR3 length equals 14 residues. V lost 3 bases to trimming and J lost 8 bases, with 19 bases between them. Germline values: CDR1 GTSNPN, CDR2 SVGIG (reference sequence). CDR3 bases: TGTGCCTGGAGAGATAGAAGGACCGTCGTAGAAGCTTTCTTT. Its translation: CAWRDRRTVVEAFF.

The rearrangement uses TRBV7-2 and TRBJ2-7; D may be TRBD2 (5 bases). The V gene lost 5 bases and the J gene lost 8 bases, with 16 bases spanning the gap. The CDR3 extends over 13 amino acids. The germline V gene has CDR1 SGHTA and CDR2 FQGNSA. CDR3 residues: CASSPYHSGKQYF. DNA of the CDR3: TGTGCCAGCAGCCCGTACCATTCGGGAAAGCAGTACTTC.

The CDR3, as DNA: TGTGCCAGCAGCCATGTATACCCCGTCCACGAGCAGTACTTC. Residues: CASSHVYPVHEQYF. The J gene is TRBJ2-7, the V gene TRBV14; unclear D gene. The germline V gene has CDR1 SGHDN and CDR2 FVKESK. CDR3 size: 14 residues. With 3 bases removed from V and 5 bases from J, the gap between germline ends came to 14 bases.

This chain uses TRBV18 with TRBJ2-7; D is perhaps TRBD1 (6 bases). Per germline, CDR1 KGHSH and CDR2 LQKENI. V lost 3 bases, J lost 0 bases, and 15 bases lay in between. The CDR3 has 16 residues. The CDR3 is CASSPQTGPNSYEQYF. The CDR3, as DNA: TGTGCCAGCTCACCGCAGACAGGCCCGAACTCCTACGAGCAGTACTTC.

V and J are TRBV7-2 and TRBJ1-1; weak D call: TRBD1 (6 bases). The CDR3 runs to 14 residues. Trimming removed 1 base at V and 4 bases at J, with 10 bases between. CDR1 is SGHTA, CDR2 FQGNSA, per germline. The CDR3 DNA follows: TGTGCCAGCAGCTTAGTTGGGGGCAGCACTGAAGCTTTCTTT. Protein product: CASSLVGGSTEAFF.

This rearrangement joins TRBV5-5 to TRBJ2-7; D unresolved. This CDR3 has 14 residues. Trimming took off 4 bases at V and 2 bases at J, with 13 bases between the two ends. Germline V gene data show CDR1 as SGHKS and CDR2 as YYEKEE (reference sequence). CDR3 region: CASSHLVYTYEQYF. CDR3 DNA: TGTGCCAGCAGCCACCTAGTATACACCTACGAGCAGTACTTC.

The chain joins TRBV3-1 (or the pseudogene TRBV3-2) to TRBJ1-4, with D unresolved. Germline loops: CDR1 LGHDT, CDR2 YNNKEL (reference sequence). The CDR3 totals 15 residues. The V and J ends lost 2 bases and 5 bases respectively, with 12 bases between them. The CDR3 DNA reads TGTGCCAGCAGCCAATTTAGGCAGAAGAATGAAAAACTGTTTTTT. Residues: CASSQFRQKNEKLFF.

A few counts support this clone. V gene TRBV12-3 or TRBV12-4 combines with J gene TRBJ1-5; D call uncertain. Trimming stripped 5 bases from V and 6 bases from J, with 8 bases between. The CDR3 contains 12 residues. The CDR3 DNA reads as TGTGCCAGCAGTCCCGGTGTTCAGCCCCAGCATTTT. Its protein is CASSPGVQPQHF.

The CDR3 DNA reads TGTGCCAGCAGTTACCGTACAGCCTTAAAGAACACTGAAGCTTTCTTT. Amino acid sequence: CASSYRTALKNTEAFF. The chain has TRBV6-5 and TRBJ1-1; D is unclear. V was clipped by 2 bases and J by 1 base, with 14 bases between them. There are 16 residues in the CDR3. Germline lookup yields CDR1 MNHEY and CDR2 SVGAGI.

The chain couples TRBV27 to TRBJ1-4; D remains ambiguous. Germline CDR1 is MNHEY and CDR2 is SMNVEV (reference sequence). This CDR3 is built from 12 residues. V shed 6 bases and J shed 0 bases, with 2 bases lying between them. The CDR3 loop reads CASRATNEKLFF. In DNA, the CDR3 is TGTGCCAGCAGGGCAACTAATGAAAAACTGTTTTTT.

This chain joins TRBV9 and TRBJ1-4; 7 bases are a match to TRBD1. Germline CDR1 is SGDLS and CDR2 is YYNGEE. The trim removed 0 bases at V and 4 bases at J, leaving 0 bases unmatched. CDR3 size: 14 residues. The chain's CDR3 is CASSVGQGNEKLFF. The CDR3 DNA sequence: TGTGCCAGCAGCGTAGGACAGGGTAATGAAAAACTGTTTTTT.

The genes are TRBV14 and TRBJ2-1, with D uncertain. CDR1 and CDR2 (germline): SGHDN, FVKESK. V lost 0 bases to trimming and J lost 4 bases, with 13 bases between them. The CDR3 has 16 residues. The CDR3 region is CASSQDRLLGYNEQFF. CDR3 DNA sequence: TGTGCCAGCAGCCAAGATCGGCTTCTTGGGTACAATGAGCAGTTCTTC.

This clone has only a few counts. The chain joins TRBV4-1 to TRBJ1-2; D perhaps matches TRBD1 (5 bases). CDR3 length: 17 amino acids. The V and J ends lost 2 bases and 4 bases respectively, with 20 bases between them. Per the germline V gene, CDR1 is MGHRA and CDR2 is YSYEKL. CDR3 loop: CASSQSPWAGSGYGYTF. The CDR3 nucleotides are TGCGCCAGCAGCCAAAGTCCTTGGGCAGGGAGTGGCTATGGCTACACCTTC.

This clone was seen a handful of times. This chain joins TRBV19 and TRBJ1-5, with D uncertain. Germline V gene lookup returns CDR1 LNHDA and CDR2 SQIVND (reference sequence). Trimming shortened V by 1 base and J by 5 bases, and 3 bases separated the two germline ends. The CDR3 runs to 12 residues. The CDR3: CASSIVDQPQHF. CDR3 nucleotide sequence: TGTGCCAGTAGTATAGTTGATCAGCCCCAGCATTTT.

The gene calls are TRBV4-1 and TRBJ1-2; D gene uncertain. This CDR3 has 14 amino acids. CDR1 is MGHRA, CDR2 YSYEKL, per germline. V dropped 1 base and J dropped 5 bases, with 11 bases sitting between them. CDR3 nucleotides: TGCGCCAGCAGCCAAGCGGCCGTGGGGTATGGCTACACCTTC. Amino acid sequence: CASSQAAVGYGYTF.

This chain uses TRBV7-2 with TRBJ1-2, with a possible D match to TRBD1 (6 bases). Germline V gene data show CDR1 as SGHTA and CDR2 as FQGNSA. The V gene lost 1 base and the J gene lost 6 bases, with 6 bases spanning the gap. This CDR3 region has 12 residues. CDR3 coding DNA: TGTGCCAGCAGCTTAGGGGGGCATGGCTACACCTTC. It is translated as CASSLGGHGYTF. Drawing the rest from reference TRBV7-2 and TRBJ1-2, the complete variable domain is GAGVSQSPSNKVTEKGKDVELRCDPISGHTALYWYRQSLGQGLEFLIYFQGNSAPDKSGLPSDRFSAERTGGSVSTLTIQRTQQEDSAVYLCASSLGGHGYTFGSGTRLTVV.